Reported below is one T cell receptor (beta chain). The data originate from a study of early T cells in non-severe SARS-CoV-2 infection. Each CDR3 protein gets one entry after TCRdb re-called the 5' RACE reads with MiXCR. Here the sample spans 52,000 or so distinct CDR3 sequences, about 7.1% being singletons. Germline V lookup: CDR1 DFQATT, CDR2 SNEGSKA (reference sequence). CDR3 length: 12 residues. V was shortened by 0 bases and J by 5 bases, with 7 bases between the two germline ends. This specimen consisted of whole blood, obtained at baseline. This chain joins TRBV20-1 and TRBJ2-5; D is undetermined. The clonotype comes from an adult who was a healthcare worker with PCR-confirmed SARS-CoV-2 infection or an uninfected control (not recorded which). CDR3: CSARDPTETQYF. CDR3 nucleotide sequence: TGCAGTGCTAGAGACCCTACGGAGACCCAGTACTTC.